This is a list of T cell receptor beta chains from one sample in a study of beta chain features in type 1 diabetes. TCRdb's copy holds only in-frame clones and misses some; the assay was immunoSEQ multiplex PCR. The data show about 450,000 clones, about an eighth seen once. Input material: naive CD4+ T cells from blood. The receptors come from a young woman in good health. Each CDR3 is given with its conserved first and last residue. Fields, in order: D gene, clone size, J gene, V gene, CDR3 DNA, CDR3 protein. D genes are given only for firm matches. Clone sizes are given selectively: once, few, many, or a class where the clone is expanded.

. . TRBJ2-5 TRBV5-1 TGCGCCAGCAGCGCGTCCGCCCCAGAGACCCAGTACTTC CASSASAPETQYF
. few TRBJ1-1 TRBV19 TGTGCCAGGCGACAGAGAAGAACTGAAGCTTTCTTT CARRQRRTEAFF
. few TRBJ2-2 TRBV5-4 TGTGCCAGCAGCTCAGACAGAAGTACGAACACCGGGGAGCTGTTTTTT CASSSDRSTNTGELFF
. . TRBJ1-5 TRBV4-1 TGCGCCAGCAGCCAAGATAGGGGTCAGCCCCAGCATTTT CASSQDRGQPQHF
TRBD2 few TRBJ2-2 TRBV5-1 TGCGCCAGCAGCTTGGCGCGAGGGACTAAGAACACCGGGGAGCTGTTTTTT CASSLARGTKNTGELFF
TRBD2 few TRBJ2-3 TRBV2 TGTGCCAGCAGTGTTAGCGGGTTTGGTCCAGCGAGCACAGATACGCAGTATTTT CASSVSGFGPASTDTQYF
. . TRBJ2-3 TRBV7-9 TGTGCCAGCAGCTTAGCTTGGCAGGAATTCCATACGCAGTATTTT CASSLAWQEFHTQYF
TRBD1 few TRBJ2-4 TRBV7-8 TGTGCCAGCAGCCTGAGGGACAGTCGTCGGTTGGGCATTCAGTACTTC CASSLRDSRRLGIQYF
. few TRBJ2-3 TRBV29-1 TGCAGCGTCCCCGGGGACGGCGGCACAGATACGCAGTATTTT CSVPGDGGTDTQYF
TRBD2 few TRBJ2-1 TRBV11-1 TGTGCCAGCAGCTCGGGGCTAGCGGGAGGGATCGGAGAGCAGTTCTTC CASSSGLAGGIGEQFF
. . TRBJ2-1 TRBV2 TGTGCCGGCTCTCCCAGACAGTTACGCTCCTACAATGAGCAGTTCTTC CAGSPRQLRSYNEQFF
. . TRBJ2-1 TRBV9 TGTGCCAGCAGCGCAGAGATCCGGGTTTATAATGAGCAGTTCTTC CASSAEIRVYNEQFF
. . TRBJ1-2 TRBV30 TGTGCCTGGAGTGATAACTATGGCTACACCTTC CAWSDNYGYTF
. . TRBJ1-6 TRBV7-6 TGTGCCAGCAGCTTTTTGCAAAGGGAAAATTCACCCCTCCACTTT CASSFLQRENSPLHF
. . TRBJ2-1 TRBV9 TGTGCCAGCAGCGTAAGGGGTTCCTACAATGAGCAGTTCTTC CASSVRGSYNEQFF
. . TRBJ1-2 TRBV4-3 TGCGCCAGCAGCCATCGGACGGGAACCTATGGCTACACCTTC CASSHRTGTYGYTF
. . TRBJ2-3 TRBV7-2 TGTGCCAGCAGCTTATATCGCCGCCCAGATACGCAGTATTTT CASSLYRRPDTQYF
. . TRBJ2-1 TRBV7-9 TGTGCCAGCAGCTTAGCTGGCAGGGACAATGAGCAGTTCTTC CASSLAGRDNEQFF
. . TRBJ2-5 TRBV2 TGTGCCAGCAGTGGGGAGGCCCGAGGGACCCAGTACTTC CASSGEARGTQYF
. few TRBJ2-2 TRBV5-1 TGCGCCAGCAGCTTAGGCAGCGCGAACACCGGGGAGCTGTTTTTT CASSLGSANTGELFF
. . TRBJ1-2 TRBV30 TGTGCCTGGGACCACTCGTCCGGTGGCTACACCTTC CAWDHSSGGYTF
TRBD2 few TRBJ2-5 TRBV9 TGTGCCAGCAGCGCCGCCTCGGGACTAGCGGTGACCCAGTACTTC CASSAASGLAVTQYF
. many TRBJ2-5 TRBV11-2 TGTGCCAGCAGCTTAGTAAAGATGGAGACCCAGTACTTC CASSLVKMETQYF
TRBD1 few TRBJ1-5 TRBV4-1 TGCGCCAGCAGCCAAGGAGCGGGACAGGGATATCAGCCCCAGCATTTT CASSQGAGQGYQPQHF
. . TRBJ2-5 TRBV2 TGTGCCAGCAGCGTGTACACCGAAGAGACCCAGTACTTC CASSVYTEETQYF
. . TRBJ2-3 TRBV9 TGTGCCAGCAGCGTAAGGTTCGGAACAGATACGCAGTATTTT CASSVRFGTDTQYF
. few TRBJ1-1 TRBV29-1 TGCAGCGTTGAATTAAGGGGAACGAACACTGAAGCTTTCTTT CSVELRGTNTEAFF
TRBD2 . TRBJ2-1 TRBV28 TGTGCCAGCAGAGTAACCGGGACTAGGCAATATGGAGAGCAGTTCTTC CASRVTGTRQYGEQFF
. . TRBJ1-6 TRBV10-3 TGTGCCCTCGATCTTTCACCCCTCCACTTT CALDLSPLHF
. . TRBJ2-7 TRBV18 TGTGCCAGCTCACCACCCGGCCCATATACCTACGAGCAGTACTTC CASSPPGPYTYEQYF
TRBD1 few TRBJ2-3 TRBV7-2 TGTGCCAGCAGCTCCCAACAGGGGCGCACAGATACGCAGTATTTT CASSSQQGRTDTQYF
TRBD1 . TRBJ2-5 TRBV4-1 TGCGCCAGCAGCTCCAACAGGGGATTGGGGGAGACCCAGTACTTC CASSSNRGLGETQYF
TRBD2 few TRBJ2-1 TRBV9 TGTGCCAGCAGCCTCAGACTAGCGGGGCAAGGTAATCGGGAGCAGTTCTTC CASSLRLAGQGNREQFF
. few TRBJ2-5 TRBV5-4 TGTGCCAGCAGCTTTGGGGGGCGGGATCAAGAGACCCAGTACTTC CASSFGGRDQETQYF
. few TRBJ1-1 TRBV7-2 TGTGCCAGCAGCCACACACAGGGATGGACTGAAGCTTTCTTT CASSHTQGWTEAFF
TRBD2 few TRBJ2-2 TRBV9 TGTGCCAGCAGCGGACGAGTAGGGAGGGACACCGGGGAGCTGTTTTTT CASSGRVGRDTGELFF
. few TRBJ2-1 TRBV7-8 TGTGCCAGCAGCTTAGAGAGGGTATTGGGCCACAATGAGCAGTTCTTC CASSLERVLGHNEQFF
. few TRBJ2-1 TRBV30 TGTGCCTGGAGTGTAACGGGGCCTTACAATGAGCAGTTCTTC CAWSVTGPYNEQFF
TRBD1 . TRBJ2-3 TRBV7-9 TGTGCCAGCAGCCCAACAGGGGGCATGACAGATACGCAGTATTTT CASSPTGGMTDTQYF
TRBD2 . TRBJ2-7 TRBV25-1 TGTGCCAGCAGTAGCGGCGGGAGGTATCAGTACTTC CASSSGGRYQYF
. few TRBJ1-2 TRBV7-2 TGTGCCAGCAGCTTAATTTCCCTCAGTTATGGCTACACCTTC CASSLISLSYGYTF
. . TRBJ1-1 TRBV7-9 TGTGCCAGCAGCTTAACAGCCGTGAACACTGAAGCTTTCTTT CASSLTAVNTEAFF
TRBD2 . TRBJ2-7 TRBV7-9 TGTGCCAGCAGCTCCCGACTAGCGGGGATGTCCTACGAGCAGTACTTC CASSSRLAGMSYEQYF
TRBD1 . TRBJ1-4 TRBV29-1 TGCAGCGTTTGGGACAGCTATGCAACTAATGAAAAACTGTTTTTT CSVWDSYATNEKLFF
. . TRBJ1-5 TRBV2 TGTGCCAGCAGTTCGGACAGCACCTATCAGCCCCAGCATTTT CASSSDSTYQPQHF
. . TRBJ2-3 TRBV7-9 TGTGCCAGCAGCTTAGCGGGGGACTTGGATACGCAGTATTTT CASSLAGDLDTQYF
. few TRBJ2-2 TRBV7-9 TGTGCCAGCAGCATACGATACACCGGGGAGCTGTTTTTT CASSIRYTGELFF
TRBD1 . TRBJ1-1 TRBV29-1 TGCAGCGTCTCCGGACAGGGCGAGAACACTGAAGCTTTCTTT CSVSGQGENTEAFF
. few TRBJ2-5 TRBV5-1 TGCGCCAGCAGCCTTCGACTGGCGGAGACCCAGTACTTC CASSLRLAETQYF
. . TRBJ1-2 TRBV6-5 TGTGCCAGCAGTTATCTCGTCCAGGGGAACTATGGCTACACCTTC CASSYLVQGNYGYTF
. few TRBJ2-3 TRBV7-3 TGTGCCAGCAGCCCCGCGAGGGGCGATACGCAGTATTTT CASSPARGDTQYF
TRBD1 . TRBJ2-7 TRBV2 TGTGCCAGCAGTGAGGGGGACAGTATAGCGTACTTC CASSEGDSIAYF
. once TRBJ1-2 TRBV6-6 TGTGCCAGCTCGCGTGAGGGCGTGGGAAACTATGGCTACACCTTC CASSREGVGNYGYTF
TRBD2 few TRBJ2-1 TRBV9 TGTGCCAGCAGCGAACGACTAGCGGGATACAATGAGCAGTTCTTC CASSERLAGYNEQFF
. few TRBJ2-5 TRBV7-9 TGTGCCAGCAGCTCCAAGGGGTCGGGCGAGACCCAGTACTTC CASSSKGSGETQYF